These 10 T cell receptor beta chains were sequenced from one sample in a study of shared clonotypes between healthy human individuals (dated by TCRdb to 2019 to 2021). Libraries were built with the immunoSEQ multiplex PCR assay. Imported from immuneACCESS, the table was reduced by TCRdb to in-frame sequences with V and J called. These copies leave out some clones; in studies compared against another copy, an unresolved V gene accounts for under half, and the cause of the remainder is not known. The sample includes 2 million to 2.5 million clones, with approximately 94% observed a single time. The top ten clonotypes cover 0.13% of the sample. Material for sequencing was naive CD4+ T cells sorted from blood. This specimen's cell subset or site label, per the study, means: CD45RA+ positively selected. The source is a man aged 18 to 30 in good health.

This clone was recorded only once. J is TRBJ2-7 and V is TRBV14; no clear D. Deletions cut 2 bases from V and 4 bases from J, with 12 bases between. CDR3 size: 14 residues. Per the germline V gene, CDR1 is SGHDN and CDR2 is FVKESK. The CDR3 here is CASSQQPGPYEQYF. CDR3 DNA sequence: TGTGCCAGCAGCCAACAGCCAGGCCCTTACGAGCAGTACTTC.

The chain uses TRBV6-1 and TRBJ1-5; possible D gene TRBD1, 6 bases. The ends were cut back, 6 bases at V and 5 bases at J, with 23 bases in the middle. Germline values: CDR1 MNHNS, CDR2 SASEGT. CDR3 length equals 17 residues. This chain's CDR3 is CASREITGPLGDQPQHF. The CDR3 DNA reads TGTGCCAGCAGAGAAATCACAGGGCCCCTCGGGGATCAGCCCCAGCATTTT.

The CDR3 here is CASGKDRAALGVGYTF. In DNA form, the CDR3 reads TGCGCCAGCGGCAAGGACAGGGCCGCCCTGGGCGTCGGCTACACCTTC. J is TRBJ1-2 and V is TRBV5-1; TRBD1 matches at 8 bases. CDR3 length equals 16 residues. Germline CDR1 SGHRS, CDR2 YFSETQ. The J segment lost 8 bases and the V segment lost 7 bases, leaving 19 bases of the junction unmatched.

The gene calls are TRBV7-2 and TRBJ2-1; 12 nucleotides align to TRBD2. Per the germline V gene, CDR1 is SGHTA and CDR2 is FQGNSA. CDR3 length equals 15 residues. Trimming took 8 bases from V and 7 from J; bases not matched to a gene: 9. CDR3 loop: CASLGLAGGPNEQFF. The CDR3 DNA follows: TGTGCCAGCTTAGGCCTAGCGGGAGGGCCTAATGAGCAGTTCTTC.

The chain couples TRBV30 to TRBJ1-5; D unresolved. V was trimmed by 0 bases and J by 3 bases, leaving 12 bases between them. Germline loops: CDR1 GTSNPN, CDR2 SVGIG (reference sequence). The CDR3 consists of 15 residues. CDR3 DNA: TGTGCCTGGAGTGTATCGGGCGGTGACAATCAGCCCCAGCATTTT. Translated: CAWSVSGGDNQPQHF.

The chain couples TRBV14 to TRBJ2-2, with 13 positions matching TRBD2. Germline V gene lookup returns CDR1 SGHDN and CDR2 FVKESK. The CDR3 spans 18 residues. With 1 base clipped from V and 2 bases from J, the junction kept 4 bases outside the gene matches. For the CDR3, the DNA is TGTGCCAGCAGCCAAGTCGGACTAGCGGGAGTAAACACCGGGGAGCTGTTTTTT. Translation gives CASSQVGLAGVNTGELFF.

V gene TRBV6-1 combines with J gene TRBJ1-1; unclear D gene. The CDR3 is 15 amino acids. Germline CDR1 reads MNHNS; CDR2 reads SASEGT. Trimming left V 5 bases short and J 4 bases short, with 17 bases between. The CDR3 spells CASSRDSIGITEAFF. The CDR3 nucleotides are TGTGCCAGCAGTCGGGATTCCATCGGGATCACTGAAGCTTTCTTT.

The DNA for the CDR3 is TGTGCCAGCACCCTAACAGGCCTCGGTGCTTTCTTT. It translates to CASTLTGLGAFF. The genes are TRBV2 and TRBJ1-1; D might be TRBD1 (5 bases). The CDR3 is 12 amino acids. V was clipped by 7 bases and J by 11 bases, with 17 bases between them. Per germline, CDR1 SNHLY and CDR2 FYNNEI.

This chain connects TRBV6-1 to TRBJ1-2; 8 bases fit TRBD1. Germline CDR1 reads MNHNS; CDR2 reads SASEGT. Trimming took 8 bases from V and 4 from J; bases not matched to a gene: 3. CDR3 length equals 12 residues. CDR3 protein: CASFQGAYGYTF. In DNA form, the CDR3 reads TGTGCCAGCTTTCAGGGGGCCTATGGCTACACCTTC.

This sequence joins TRBV9 and TRBJ2-2, with no clear D. Germline CDR1 reads SGDLS; CDR2 reads YYNGEE. Trimming left V 0 bases short and J 1 base short, with 4 bases between. There are 14 residues in the CDR3. The CDR3 coding sequence is TGTGCCAGCAGCGTAGATTGGAACACCGGGGAGCTGTTTTTT. Amino acid sequence: CASSVDWNTGELFF. The entire variable domain, with the rest obtained from reference TRBV9 and TRBJ2-2, is as follows: DSGVTQTPKHLITATGQRVTLRCSPRSGDLSVYWYQQSLDQGLQFLIQYYNGEERAKGNILERFSAQQFPDLHSELNLSSLELGDSALYFCASSVDWNTGELFFGEGSRLTVL.